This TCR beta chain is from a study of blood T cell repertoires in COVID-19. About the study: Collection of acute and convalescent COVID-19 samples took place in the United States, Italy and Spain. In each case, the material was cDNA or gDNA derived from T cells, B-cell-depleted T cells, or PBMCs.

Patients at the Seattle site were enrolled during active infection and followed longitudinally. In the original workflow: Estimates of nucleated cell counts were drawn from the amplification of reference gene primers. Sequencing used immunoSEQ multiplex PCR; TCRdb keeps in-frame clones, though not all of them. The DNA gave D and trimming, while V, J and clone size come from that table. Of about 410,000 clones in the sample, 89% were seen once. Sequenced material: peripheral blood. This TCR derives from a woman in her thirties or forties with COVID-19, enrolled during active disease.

The DNA of the CDR3 is TGTGCCAGCAGCTTAGCCGAGGGACAGGGCACTGAAGCTTTCTTT. Protein: CASSLAEGQGTEAFF. The chain uses TRBV11-2 and TRBJ1-1; 9 bases agree with TRBD1. The V gene end was trimmed by 1 base and the J gene end by 4 bases; junction bases not matched to a gene: 4. The CDR3 length is 15 residues. CDR1 SGHAT and CDR2 FQNNGV come from the germline V gene.